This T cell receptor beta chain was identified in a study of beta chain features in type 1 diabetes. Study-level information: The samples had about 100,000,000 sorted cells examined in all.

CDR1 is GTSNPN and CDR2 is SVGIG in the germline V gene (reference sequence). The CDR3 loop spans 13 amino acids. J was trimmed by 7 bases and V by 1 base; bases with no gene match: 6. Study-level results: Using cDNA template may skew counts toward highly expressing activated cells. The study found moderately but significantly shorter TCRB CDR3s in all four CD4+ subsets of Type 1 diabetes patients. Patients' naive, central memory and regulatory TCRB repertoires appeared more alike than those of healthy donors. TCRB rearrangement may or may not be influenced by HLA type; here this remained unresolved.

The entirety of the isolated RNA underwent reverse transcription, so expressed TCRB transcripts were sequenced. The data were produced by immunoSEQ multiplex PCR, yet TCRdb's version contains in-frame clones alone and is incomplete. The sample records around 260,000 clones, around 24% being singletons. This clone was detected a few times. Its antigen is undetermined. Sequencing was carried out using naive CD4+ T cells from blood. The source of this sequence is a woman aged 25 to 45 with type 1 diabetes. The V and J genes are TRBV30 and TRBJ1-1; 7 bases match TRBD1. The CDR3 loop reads CAWSETGRYEAFF. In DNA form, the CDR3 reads TGTGCCTGGAGTGAGACAGGGAGATATGAAGCTTTCTTT.